This T cell receptor (beta chain) is drawn from a study of beta chain features in type 1 diabetes. Across the whole study: Sorted cells numbering around 100,000,000 were examined across all samples.

This CDR3 has 15 amino acids. The V and J ends lost 5 bases and 4 bases respectively, with 17 bases between them. Germline V CDR1 and CDR2: SEHNR, FQNEAQ (reference sequence). Concerning this clone itself: Its antigen is unidentified.

Every isolated RNA sample was fully reverse transcribed, so sequencing captured expressed TCRB transcripts. Sequencing was performed with immunoSEQ multiplex PCR; in TCRdb, only in-frame clones are kept and a portion is missing. The profile covers about 48,000 clones, with under 45% appearing a single time and more than 1.4% taken by the ten largest. Study-level results: Shorter TCRB CDR3s, moderately but significantly so, marked every one of the four CD4+ subsets in Type 1 diabetes patients.

This TCR came from a man aged 25-45 years with type 1 diabetes. Sequences were obtained from Tregs from blood. This sequence joins TRBV7-9 and TRBJ1-2; possibly TRBD1 for D (5 bases). The CDR3 coding sequence is TGTGCCAGCAGCCAACCTCATCAGGGTGGCTATGGCTACACCTTC. Translation: CASSQPHQGGYGYTF.